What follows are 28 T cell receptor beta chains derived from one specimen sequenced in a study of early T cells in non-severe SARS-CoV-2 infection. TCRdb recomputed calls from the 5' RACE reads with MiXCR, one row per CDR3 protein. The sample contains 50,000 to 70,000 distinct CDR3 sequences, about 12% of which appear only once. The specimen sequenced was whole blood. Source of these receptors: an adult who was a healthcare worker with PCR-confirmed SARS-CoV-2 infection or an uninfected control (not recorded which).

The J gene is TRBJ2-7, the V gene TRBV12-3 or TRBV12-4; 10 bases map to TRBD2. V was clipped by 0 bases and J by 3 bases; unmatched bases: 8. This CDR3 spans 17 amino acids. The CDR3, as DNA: TGTGCCAGCAGTTTAGCCCCTCCTAGCGGGGGCCTCTACGAGCAGTACTTC. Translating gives CASSLAPPSGGLYEQYF.

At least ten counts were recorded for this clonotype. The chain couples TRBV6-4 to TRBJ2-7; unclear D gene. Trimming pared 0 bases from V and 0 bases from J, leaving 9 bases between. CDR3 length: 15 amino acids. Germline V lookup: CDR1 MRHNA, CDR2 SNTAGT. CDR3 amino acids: CASSDSSGASYEQYF. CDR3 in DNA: TGTGCCAGCAGTGACTCGTCAGGCGCCTCCTACGAGCAGTACTTC.

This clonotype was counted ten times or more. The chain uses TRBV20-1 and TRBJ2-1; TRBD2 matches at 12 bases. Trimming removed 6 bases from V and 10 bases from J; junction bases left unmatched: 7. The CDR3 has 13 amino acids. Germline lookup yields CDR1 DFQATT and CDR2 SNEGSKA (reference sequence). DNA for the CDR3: TGCAGTGCCACTAGCGGGGGGAGGCGAGAGCAGTTCTTC. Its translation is CSATSGGRREQFF.

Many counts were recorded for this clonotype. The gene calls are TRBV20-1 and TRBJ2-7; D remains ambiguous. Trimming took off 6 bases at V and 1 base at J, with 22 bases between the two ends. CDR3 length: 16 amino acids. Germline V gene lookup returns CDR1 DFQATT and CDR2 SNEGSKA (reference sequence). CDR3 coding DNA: TGCAGTGCCAAGGACCGTGGGCAGGCAATATCCTACGAGCAGTACTTC. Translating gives CSAKDRGQAISYEQYF.

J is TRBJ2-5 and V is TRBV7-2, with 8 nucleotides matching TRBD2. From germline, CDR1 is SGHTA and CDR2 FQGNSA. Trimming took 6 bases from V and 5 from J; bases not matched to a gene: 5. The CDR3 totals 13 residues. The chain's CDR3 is CASSSGTGETQYF. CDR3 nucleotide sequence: TGTGCCAGCAGTAGCGGGACCGGGGAGACCCAGTACTTC.

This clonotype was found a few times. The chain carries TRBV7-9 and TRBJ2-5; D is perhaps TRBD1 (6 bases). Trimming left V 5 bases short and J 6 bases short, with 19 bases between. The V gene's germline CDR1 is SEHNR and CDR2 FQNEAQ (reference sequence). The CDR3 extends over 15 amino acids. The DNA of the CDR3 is TGTGCCAGCAGCCCATTGGGGGCCCACGAGAAGACCCAGTACTTC. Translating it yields CASSPLGAHEKTQYF.

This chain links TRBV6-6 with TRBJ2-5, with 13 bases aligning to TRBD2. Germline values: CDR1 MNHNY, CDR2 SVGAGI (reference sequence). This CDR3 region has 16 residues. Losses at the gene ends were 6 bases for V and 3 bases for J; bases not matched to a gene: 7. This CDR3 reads CASRSTSGGAEETQYF. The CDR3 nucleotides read TGTGCCAGCAGGAGCACTAGCGGGGGGGCCGAAGAGACCCAGTACTTC.

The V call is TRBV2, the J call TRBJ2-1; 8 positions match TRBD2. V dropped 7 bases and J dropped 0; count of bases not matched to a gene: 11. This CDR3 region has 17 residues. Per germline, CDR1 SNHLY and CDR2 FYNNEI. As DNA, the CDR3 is TGTGCCAGCAACGGAAAGTCGGGACTAGACTCCTACAATGAGCAGTTCTTC. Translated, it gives CASNGKSGLDSYNEQFF.

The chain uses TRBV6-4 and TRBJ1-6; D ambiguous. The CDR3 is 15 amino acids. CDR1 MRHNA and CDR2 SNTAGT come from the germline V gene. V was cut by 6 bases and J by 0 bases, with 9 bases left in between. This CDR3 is CASRVMSSYNSPLHF. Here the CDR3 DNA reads TGTGCCAGCAGAGTGATGAGCTCCTATAATTCACCCCTCCACTTT.

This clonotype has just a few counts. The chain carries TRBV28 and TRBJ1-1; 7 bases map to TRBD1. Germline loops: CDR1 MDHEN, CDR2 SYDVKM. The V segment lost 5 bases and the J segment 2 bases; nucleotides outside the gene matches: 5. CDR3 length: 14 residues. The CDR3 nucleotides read TGTGCCAGCAGTGTGGGACAGCAAAACACTGAAGCTTTCTTT. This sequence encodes CASSVGQQNTEAFF.

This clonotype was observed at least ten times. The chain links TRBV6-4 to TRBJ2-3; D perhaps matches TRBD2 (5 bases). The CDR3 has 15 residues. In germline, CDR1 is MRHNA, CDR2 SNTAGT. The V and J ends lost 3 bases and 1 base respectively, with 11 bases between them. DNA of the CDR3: TGTGCCAGCAGTGAAGCGCTAGCCGGCACAGATACGCAGTATTTT. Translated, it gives CASSEALAGTDTQYF.

CDR3 in amino acids: CASSLGAGQDYEQYF. In nucleotides, the CDR3 is TGTGCCAGCAGCTTAGGGGCAGGTCAAGACTACGAGCAGTACTTC. The chain joins TRBV7-8 to TRBJ2-7, with unresolved D. Trimming took 1 base from V and 3 from J, leaving 13 bases between them. Per the germline V gene, CDR1 is SGHVS and CDR2 is FQNEAQ. The CDR3 is 15 residues long.

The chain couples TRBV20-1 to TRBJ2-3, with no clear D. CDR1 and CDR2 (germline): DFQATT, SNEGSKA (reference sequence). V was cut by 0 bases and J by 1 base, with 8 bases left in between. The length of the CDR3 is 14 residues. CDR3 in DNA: TGCAGTGCTAGAGAGGTGTACGGCACAGATACGCAGTATTTT. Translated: CSAREVYGTDTQYF.

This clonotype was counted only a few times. The CDR3 region has the DNA TGTGCCGCCGATCCATCCGGAGACAGGGGCTTCCCACTCTACGAGCAGTACTTC. As protein: CAADPSGDRGFPLYEQYF. The J gene is TRBJ2-7, the V gene TRBV6-1, with 8 bases identical to TRBD1. CDR1 and CDR2 (germline): MNHNS, SASEGT. The CDR3 has 18 residues. V was pared by 11 bases and J by 3 bases, with 24 bases of the junction left unmatched.

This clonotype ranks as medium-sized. The CDR3 nucleotides read TGTGCCAGCAGGGGACCACAGGGGAACACTGAAGCTTTCTTT. It encodes CASRGPQGNTEAFF. The chain couples TRBV6-4 to TRBJ1-1, with a weak D call TRBD1 (6 bases). V lost 6 bases, J lost 1 base, and 12 bases lay in between. This CDR3 comprises 14 residues. CDR1 and CDR2 from the germline V gene are MRHNA and SNTAGT.

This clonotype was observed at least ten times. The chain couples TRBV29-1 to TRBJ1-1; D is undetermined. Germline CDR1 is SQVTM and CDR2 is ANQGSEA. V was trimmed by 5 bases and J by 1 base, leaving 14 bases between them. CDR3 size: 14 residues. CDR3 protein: CSVNSYPRNTEAFF. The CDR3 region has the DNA TGCAGCGTTAACAGCTACCCGCGGAACACTGAAGCTTTCTTT.

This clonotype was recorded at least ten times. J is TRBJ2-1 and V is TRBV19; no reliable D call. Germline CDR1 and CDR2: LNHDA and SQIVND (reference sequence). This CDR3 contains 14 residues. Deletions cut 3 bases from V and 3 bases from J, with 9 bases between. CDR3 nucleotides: TGTGCCAGTAGTATGCGGCTATACTACAATGAGCAGTTCTTC. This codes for CASSMRLYYNEQFF. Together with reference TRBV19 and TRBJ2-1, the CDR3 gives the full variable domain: DGGITQSPKYLFRKEGQNVTLSCEQNLNHDAMYWYRQDPGQGLRLIYYSQIVNDFQKGDIAEGYSVSREKKESFPLTVTSAQKNPTAFYLCASSMRLYYNEQFFGPGTRLTVL.

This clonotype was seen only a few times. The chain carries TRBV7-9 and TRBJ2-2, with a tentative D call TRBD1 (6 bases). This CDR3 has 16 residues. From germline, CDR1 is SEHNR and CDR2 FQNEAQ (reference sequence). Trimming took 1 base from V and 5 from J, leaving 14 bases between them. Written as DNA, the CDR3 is TGTGCCAGCAGCTTAGATTCCTACAGGGTTACCGGGGAGCTGTTTTTT. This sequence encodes CASSLDSYRVTGELFF. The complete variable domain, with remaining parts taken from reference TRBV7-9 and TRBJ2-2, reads DTGVSQNPRHKITKRGQNVTFRCDPISEHNRLYWYRQTLGQGPEFLTYFQNEAQLEKSRLLSDRFSAERPKGSFSTLEIQRTEQGDSAMYLCASSLDSYRVTGELFFGEGSRLTVL.

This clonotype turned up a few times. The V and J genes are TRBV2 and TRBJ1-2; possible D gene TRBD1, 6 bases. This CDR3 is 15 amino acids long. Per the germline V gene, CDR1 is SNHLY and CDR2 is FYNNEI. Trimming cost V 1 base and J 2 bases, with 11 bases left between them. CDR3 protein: CASSEVGQGNYGYTF. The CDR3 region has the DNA TGTGCCAGCAGTGAAGTGGGTCAGGGGAACTATGGCTACACCTTC.

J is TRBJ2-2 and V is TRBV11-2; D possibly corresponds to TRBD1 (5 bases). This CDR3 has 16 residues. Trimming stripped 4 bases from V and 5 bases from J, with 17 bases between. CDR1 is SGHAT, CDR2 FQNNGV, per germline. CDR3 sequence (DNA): TGTGCCAGCAGCTCAGGACATGGGAAAAAGACCGGGGAGCTGTTTTTT. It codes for CASSSGHGKKTGELFF.

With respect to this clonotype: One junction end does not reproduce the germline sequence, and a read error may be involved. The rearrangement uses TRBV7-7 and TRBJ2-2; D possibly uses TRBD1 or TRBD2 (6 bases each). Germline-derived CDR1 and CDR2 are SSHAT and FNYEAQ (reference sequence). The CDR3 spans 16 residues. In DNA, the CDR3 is TGTGCTAGCAGCCCAGGGGCTAGCGTCAACACCGGGGAGCTGTTTTTT. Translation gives CASSPGASVNTGELFF.

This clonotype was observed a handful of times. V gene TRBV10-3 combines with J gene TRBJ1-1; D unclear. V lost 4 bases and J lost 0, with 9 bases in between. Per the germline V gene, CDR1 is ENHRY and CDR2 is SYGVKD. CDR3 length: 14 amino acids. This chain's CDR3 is CAISVGELNTEAFF. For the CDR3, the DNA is TGTGCCATCAGTGTAGGCGAACTGAACACTGAAGCTTTCTTT.

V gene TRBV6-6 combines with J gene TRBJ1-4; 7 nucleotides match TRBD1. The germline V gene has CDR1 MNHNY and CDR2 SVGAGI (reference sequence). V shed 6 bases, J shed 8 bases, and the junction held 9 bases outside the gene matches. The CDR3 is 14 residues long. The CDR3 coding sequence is TGTGCCAGCAGATCACCAGGGGGTCGGGAAAAACTGTTTTTT. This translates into CASRSPGGREKLFF.

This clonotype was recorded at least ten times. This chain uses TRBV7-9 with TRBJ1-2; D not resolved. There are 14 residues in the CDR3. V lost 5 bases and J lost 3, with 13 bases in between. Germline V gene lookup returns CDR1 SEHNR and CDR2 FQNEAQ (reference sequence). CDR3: CASSRTVGDYGYTF. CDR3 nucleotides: TGTGCCAGCAGCCGGACGGTAGGAGACTATGGCTACACCTTC.

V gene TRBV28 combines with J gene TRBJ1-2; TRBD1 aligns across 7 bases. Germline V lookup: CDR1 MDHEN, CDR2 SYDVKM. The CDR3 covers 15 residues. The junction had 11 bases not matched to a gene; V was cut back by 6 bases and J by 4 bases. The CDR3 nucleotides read TGTGCCAGCAGCCAAAACACCCGACAGGGCTATGGCTACACCTTC. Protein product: CASSQNTRQGYGYTF.

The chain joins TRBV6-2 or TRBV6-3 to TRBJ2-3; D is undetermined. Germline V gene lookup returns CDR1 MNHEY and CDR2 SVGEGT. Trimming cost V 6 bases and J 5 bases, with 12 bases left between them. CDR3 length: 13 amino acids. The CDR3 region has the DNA TGTGCCAGCAGCCCCATTGGGGTAGATACGCAGTATTTT. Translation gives CASSPIGVDTQYF.

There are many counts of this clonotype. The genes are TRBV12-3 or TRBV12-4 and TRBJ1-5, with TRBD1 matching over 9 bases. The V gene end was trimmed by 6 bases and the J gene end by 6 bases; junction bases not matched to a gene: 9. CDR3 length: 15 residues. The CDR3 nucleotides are TGTGCCAGCAGAATCACAGGGGGCGCCGGTCAGCCCCAGCATTTT. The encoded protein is CASRITGGAGQPQHF.

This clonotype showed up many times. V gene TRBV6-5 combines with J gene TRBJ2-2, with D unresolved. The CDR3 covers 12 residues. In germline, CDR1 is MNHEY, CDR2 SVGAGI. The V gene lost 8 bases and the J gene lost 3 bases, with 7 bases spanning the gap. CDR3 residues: CASLQDTGELFF. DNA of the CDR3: TGTGCCAGCCTACAAGACACCGGGGAGCTGTTTTTT.